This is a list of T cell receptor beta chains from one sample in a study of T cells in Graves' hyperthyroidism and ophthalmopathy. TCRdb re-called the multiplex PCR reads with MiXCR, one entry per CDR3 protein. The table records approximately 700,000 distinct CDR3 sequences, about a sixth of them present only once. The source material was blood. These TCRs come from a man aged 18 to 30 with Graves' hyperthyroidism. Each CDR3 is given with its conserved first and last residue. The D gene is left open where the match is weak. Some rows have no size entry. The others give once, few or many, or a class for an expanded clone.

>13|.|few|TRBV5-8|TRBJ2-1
TGTGCCAGCAGCATGACCCTACATTGGGAGCAGTTCTTC
CASSMTLHWEQFF
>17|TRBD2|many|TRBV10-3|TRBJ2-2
TGTGCCATCAGTGAGAGGCTAGCGGGAGGGAGCACCGGGGAGCTGTTTTTT
CAISERLAGGSTGELFF
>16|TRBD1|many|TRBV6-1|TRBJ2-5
TGTGCCAGCAGACTCCCTACCGGGACAGGGGTAGAGACCCAGTACTTC
CASRLPTGTGVETQYF
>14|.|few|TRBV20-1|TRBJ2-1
TGCAGTGCTAGTGTGACAAGCAGTTACAATGAGCAGTTCTTC
CSASVTSSYNEQFF
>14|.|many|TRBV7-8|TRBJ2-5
TGTGCCAGCAGCTTATTCGGAGTCTCGGAGACCCAGTACTTC
CASSLFGVSETQYF
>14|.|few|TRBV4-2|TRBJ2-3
TGTGCCAGCAGCCAACGACACTTCACAGATACGCAGTATTTT
CASSQRHFTDTQYF
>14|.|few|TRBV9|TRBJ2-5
TGTGCCAGCAGCGTAGTTTCCGGGGCCGAGACCCAGTACTTC
CASSVVSGAETQYF
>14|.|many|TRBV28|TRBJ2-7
TGTGCCAGCAGCGAAAAGGCAGGGACCTACGAGCAGTACTTC
CASSEKAGTYEQYF
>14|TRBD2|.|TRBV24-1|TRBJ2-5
TGTGCCACCAGTGATCCCGGACTAGCGGAGACCCAGTACTTC
CATSDPGLAETQYF
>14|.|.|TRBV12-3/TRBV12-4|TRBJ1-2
TGTGCCAGCAGGTGGGACAACGAGCACTATGGCTACACCTTC
CASRWDNEHYGYTF
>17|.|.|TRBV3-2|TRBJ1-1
TGTGCCAGCAGCCGCTGGACAGGGGGCAGTGTTTACACTGAAGCTTTCTTT
CASSRWTGGSVYTEAFF
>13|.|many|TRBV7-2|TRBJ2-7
TGTGCCAGCAGCCGCGAGAAGGTCTACGAGCAGTACTTC
CASSREKVYEQYF
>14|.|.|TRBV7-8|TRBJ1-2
TGTGCCAGCAGCTTAGATAGCCACGGCTATGGCTACACCTTC
CASSLDSHGYGYTF
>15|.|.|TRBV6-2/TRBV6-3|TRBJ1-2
TGTGCCAGCAGCAGCGACAGACATCTAGTCTATGGCTACACCTTC
CASSSDRHLVYGYTF
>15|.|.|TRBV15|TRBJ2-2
TGTGCCACCAGCCCGTTAGGGATCGACACCGGGGAGCTGTTTTTT
CATSPLGIDTGELFF
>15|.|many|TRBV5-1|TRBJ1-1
TGCGCCAGCAGCGGGGCAGGCGATACTGGCACTGAAGCTTTCTTT
CASSGAGDTGTEAFF
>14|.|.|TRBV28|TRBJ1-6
TGTGCCAGCAGGAAGATTTCCTATAATTCACCCCTCCACTTT
CASRKISYNSPLHF
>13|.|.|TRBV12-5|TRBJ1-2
TGTGCTAGTGTCCCAAACCAGGGAGGTGGCTACACCTTC
CASVPNQGGGYTF
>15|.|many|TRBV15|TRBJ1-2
TGTGCCACCAGGACGACAGGCAATGCTAACTATGGCTACACCTTC
CATRTTGNANYGYTF
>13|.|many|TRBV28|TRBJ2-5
TGTGCCAGCAGTGGGGAAATAAGAGGGACCCAGTACTTC
CASSGEIRGTQYF
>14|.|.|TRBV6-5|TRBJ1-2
TGTGCCAGCAGGTACCGACAGGCAACCTATGGCTACACCTTC
CASRYRQATYGYTF
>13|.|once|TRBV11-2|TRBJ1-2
TGTGCCAGCAGCTTGAGGACTAACTATGGCTACACCTTC
CASSLRTNYGYTF
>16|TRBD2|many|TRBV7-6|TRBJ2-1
TGTGCCAGCAGCTTCCAACTAGCGGACATCTACAATGAGCAGTTCTTC
CASSFQLADIYNEQFF
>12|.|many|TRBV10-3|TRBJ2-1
TGTGCCGTCCAGGACCGCGGCAATGAGCAGTTCTTC
CAVQDRGNEQFF
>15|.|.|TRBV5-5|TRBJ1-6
TGTGCCAGCAGCTTGGAACCGGGGTGGGATTCACCCCTCCACTTT
CASSLEPGWDSPLHF
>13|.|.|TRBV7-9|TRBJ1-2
TGTGCCAGCAGCTTAGGACGGGGGATTTGGTACACCTTC
CASSLGRGIWYTF
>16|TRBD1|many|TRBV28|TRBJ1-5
TGTGCCAGCAGTCCAGGGACAGATCTATTAAATCAGCCCCAGCATTTT
CASSPGTDLLNQPQHF
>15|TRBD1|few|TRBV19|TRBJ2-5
TGTGCCAGTAGCCCCGGACGACAGGGTTTGGGGACCCAGTACTTC
CASSPGRQGLGTQYF
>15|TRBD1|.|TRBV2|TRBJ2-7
TGTGCCAGCAGAAGCAGGACAGGGGGCGGGTACGAGCAGTACTTC
CASRSRTGGGYEQYF
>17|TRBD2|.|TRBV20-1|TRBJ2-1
TGCAGTGCTAGAGATGGGTCGGGACTAGCGGGAGAGGGAGAGCAGTTCTTC
CSARDGSGLAGEGEQFF
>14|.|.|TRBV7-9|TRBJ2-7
TGTGCCAGCAGCTCAGGTGCGGTCTCCTACGAGCAGTACTTC
CASSSGAVSYEQYF
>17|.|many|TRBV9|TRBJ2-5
TGTGCCAGCAGCGTAGGAGTAGCGAATAGGCCGGGCGAGACCCAGTACTTC
CASSVGVANRPGETQYF
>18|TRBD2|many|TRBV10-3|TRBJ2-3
TGTGCCATCAGTGATCCCAACCTAGCGGGAGGGGCGACAGATACGCAGTATTTT
CAISDPNLAGGATDTQYF
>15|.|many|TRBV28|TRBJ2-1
TGTGCCAGCAGTTCGGGACTCCTAGCCCTCAATGAGCAGTTCTTC
CASSSGLLALNEQFF
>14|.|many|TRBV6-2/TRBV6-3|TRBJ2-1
TGTGCCAGCAGTCGTCCGTCGGCTAACAATGAGCAGTTCTTC
CASSRPSANNEQFF
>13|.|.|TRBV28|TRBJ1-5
TGTGCCAGTGCGACAGGACCTAATCAGCCCCAGCATTTT
CASATGPNQPQHF
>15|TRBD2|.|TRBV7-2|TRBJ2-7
TGTGCCAGCAGCGCGCTAGCGGAGGGCCCCTACGAGCAGTACTTC
CASSALAEGPYEQYF
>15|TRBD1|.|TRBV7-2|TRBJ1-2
TGTGCCAGCAGCCTTCAGGGGGTCGGGAACTATGGCTACACCTTC
CASSLQGVGNYGYTF
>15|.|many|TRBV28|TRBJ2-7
TGTGCCAGCAGTTACGAGGGACCCTACTCCTACGAGCAGTACTTC
CASSYEGPYSYEQYF
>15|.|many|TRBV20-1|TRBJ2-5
TGCAGTGCCCCTCTTTTACTGACGTTCCAAGAGACCCAGTACTTC
CSAPLLLTFQETQYF
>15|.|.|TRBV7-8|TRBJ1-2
TGTGCCAGCAGCCCCGTTCGACAGAGAAACTATGGCTACACCTTC
CASSPVRQRNYGYTF
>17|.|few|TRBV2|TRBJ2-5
TGTGCCAGCAGTGAGCTCGACCGTTGGCAGGGTCCAGAGACCCAGTACTTC
CASSELDRWQGPETQYF
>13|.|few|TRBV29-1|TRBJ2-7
TGCAGCGTTCGCGGGCAGGGGAGATACGAGCAGTACTTC
CSVRGQGRYEQYF
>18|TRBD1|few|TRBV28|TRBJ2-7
TGTGCCAGCAGTTCAATCGGGACAGTGAATCAGAGAGCCTACGAGCAGTACTTC
CASSSIGTVNQRAYEQYF
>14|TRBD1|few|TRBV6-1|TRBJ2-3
TGTGCCAGCAGTAAAGGACAGGGCACAGATACGCAGTATTTT
CASSKGQGTDTQYF
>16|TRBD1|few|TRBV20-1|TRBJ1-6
TGCAGTGCTAGAGATCTCCATGGACAGGCAGGATCACCCCTCCACTTT
CSARDLHGQAGSPLHF